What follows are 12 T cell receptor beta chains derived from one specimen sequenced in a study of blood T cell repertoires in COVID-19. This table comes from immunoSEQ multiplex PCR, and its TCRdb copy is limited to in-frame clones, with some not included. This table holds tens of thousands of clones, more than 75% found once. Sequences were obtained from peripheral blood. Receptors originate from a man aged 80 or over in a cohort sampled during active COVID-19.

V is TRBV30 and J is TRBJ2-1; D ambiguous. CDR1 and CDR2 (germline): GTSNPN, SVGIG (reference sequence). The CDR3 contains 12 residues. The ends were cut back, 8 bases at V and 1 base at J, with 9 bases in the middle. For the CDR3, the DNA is TGTGCCCTGTCGAGGTCCTACAATGAGCAGTTCTTC. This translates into CALSRSYNEQFF.

This chain's CDR3 is CASSPPGARNTEAFF. The CDR3 nucleotides are TGTGCCAGCAGCCCCCCAGGGGCGAGGAACACTGAAGCTTTCTTT. The chain combines TRBV3-1 (or the pseudogene TRBV3-2) with TRBJ1-1, with D tentatively TRBD1 (6 bases). The CDR3 extends over 15 amino acids. V lost 4 bases to trimming and J lost 1 base, with 13 bases between them. The germline CDR1 and CDR2 sequences are LGHDT and YNNKEL (reference sequence).

CDR3 amino acids: CASSSDGLAYNEQFF. The CDR3 DNA sequence: TGTGCCAGCAGCTCGGACGGACTAGCGTACAATGAGCAGTTCTTC. The V gene is TRBV7-6, the J gene TRBJ2-1, with 9 bases fitting TRBD2. Germline V gene lookup returns CDR1 SGHVS and CDR2 FNYEAQ. The CDR3 is 15 amino acids. J gave up 4 bases and V 4 bases, and 5 bases lay outside the gene matches.

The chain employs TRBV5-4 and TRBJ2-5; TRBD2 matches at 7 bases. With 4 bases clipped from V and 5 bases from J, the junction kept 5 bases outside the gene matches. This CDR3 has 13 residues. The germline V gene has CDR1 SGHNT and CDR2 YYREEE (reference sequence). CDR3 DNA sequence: TGTGCCAGCAGCCCGCGGCGGGGGGAGACCCAGTACTTC. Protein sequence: CASSPRRGETQYF.

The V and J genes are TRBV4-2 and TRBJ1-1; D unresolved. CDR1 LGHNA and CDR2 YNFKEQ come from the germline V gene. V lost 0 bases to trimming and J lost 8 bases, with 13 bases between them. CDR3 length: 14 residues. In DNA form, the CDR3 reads TGTGCCAGCAGCCAAGAGAGTGCCTCGGGAGAAGCTTTCTTT. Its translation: CASSQESASGEAFF.

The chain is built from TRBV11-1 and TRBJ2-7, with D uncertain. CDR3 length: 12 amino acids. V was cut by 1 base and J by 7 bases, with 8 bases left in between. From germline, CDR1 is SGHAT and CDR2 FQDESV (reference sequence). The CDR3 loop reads CASSLEVGEQYF. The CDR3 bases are TGTGCCAGCAGCTTAGAAGTCGGGGAGCAGTACTTC.

The CDR3 DNA follows: TGTGCCAGCAGCCTTGACACCTCCCAAGAGACCCAGTACTTC. Translating it yields CASSLDTSQETQYF. The rearrangement links TRBV6-5 to TRBJ2-5; D unclear. The CDR3 is made up of 14 amino acids. CDR1 MNHEY and CDR2 SVGAGI come from the germline V gene. Trimming removed 6 bases at V and 1 base at J, with 12 bases between.

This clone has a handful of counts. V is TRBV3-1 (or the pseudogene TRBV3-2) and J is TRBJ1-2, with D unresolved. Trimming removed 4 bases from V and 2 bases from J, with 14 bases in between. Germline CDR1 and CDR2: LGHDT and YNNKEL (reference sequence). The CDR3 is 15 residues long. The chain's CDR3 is CASSPESSRNYGYTF. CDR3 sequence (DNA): TGTGCCAGCAGCCCGGAGAGTAGCCGGAACTATGGCTACACCTTC.

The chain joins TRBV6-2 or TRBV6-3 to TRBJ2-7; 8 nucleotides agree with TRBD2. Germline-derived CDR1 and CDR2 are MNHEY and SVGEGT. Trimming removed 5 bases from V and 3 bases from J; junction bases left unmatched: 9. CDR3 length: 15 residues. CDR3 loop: CASSPRVLAVYEQYF. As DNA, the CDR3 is TGTGCCAGCAGTCCCCGGGTACTAGCGGTCTACGAGCAGTACTTC.

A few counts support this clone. The CDR3 coding sequence is TGTGCCAGCAGCTCCCAGGGGGCCCTCCGTGAGACCCAGTACTTC. Translated: CASSSQGALRETQYF. This sequence joins TRBV11-2 and TRBJ2-5; 8 nucleotides line up with TRBD1. Looked up from germline, CDR1 is SGHAT and CDR2 is FQNNGV. This CDR3 is 15 amino acids long. V dropped 4 bases and J dropped 5; count of bases not matched to a gene: 9.

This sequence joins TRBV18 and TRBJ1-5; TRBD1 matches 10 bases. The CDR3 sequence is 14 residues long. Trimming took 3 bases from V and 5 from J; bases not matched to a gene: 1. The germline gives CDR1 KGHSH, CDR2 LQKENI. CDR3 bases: TGTGCCAGCTCACCGACAGGGGGCGATCAGCCCCAGCATTTT. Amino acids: CASSPTGGDQPQHF.

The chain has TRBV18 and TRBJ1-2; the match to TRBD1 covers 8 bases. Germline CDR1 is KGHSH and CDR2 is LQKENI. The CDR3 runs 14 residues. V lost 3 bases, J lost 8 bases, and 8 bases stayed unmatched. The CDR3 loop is CASSPSDRVEGYTF. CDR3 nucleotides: TGTGCCAGCTCACCTTCGGACAGGGTTGAGGGCTACACCTTC.